These T cell receptor beta chains were read from a single sample in a study of shared clonotypes between healthy human individuals. The data were produced by immunoSEQ multiplex PCR, yet TCRdb's version contains in-frame clones alone and is incomplete. The sample consists of roughly 1.5 million clones, 95% to 99% of them appearing once. The specimen sequenced was naive CD4+ T cells sorted from blood. The receptors stem from a young man in good health. The CDR3 runs from the conserved cysteine through the conserved F or W. D genes are given only for firm matches. The size of a clone is reported for some rows only, either as once, few or many, or as a class for expanded clones.

V	size	J	D	DNA	CDR3
TRBV7-2	.	TRBJ2-7	TRBD1	TGTGCCAGCAGCTCAAACAGGGGCCCCTACGAGCAGTACTTC	CASSSNRGPYEQYF
TRBV27	.	TRBJ2-2	TRBD2	TGTGCCAGCAGAGTTATGGGCTTGATAGCGGGAGTGAACACCGGGGAGCTGTTTTTT	CASRVMGLIAGVNTGELFF
TRBV27	.	TRBJ2-4	.	TGTGCCAGCAGTTCCCCTGCTGGCTTAACCAAAAACATTCAGTACTTC	CASSSPAGLTKNIQYF
TRBV7-8	.	TRBJ2-2	.	TGTGCCAGCTCCGCCTCAGGGGTCCCCGGGGAGCTGTTTTTT	CASSASGVPGELFF
TRBV7-6	.	TRBJ2-1	.	TGTGCCAGCAGCTTAGCGGAGATTAGTGAGCAGTTCTTC	CASSLAEISEQFF
TRBV13	.	TRBJ2-7	TRBD2	TGTGCCAGCAGCCCCCGGACTAGCGGGATCTACGAGCAGTACTTC	CASSPRTSGIYEQYF
TRBV9	.	TRBJ2-1	.	TGTGCCAGCAGCAGGGAATCCTACAATGAGCAGTTCTTC	CASSRESYNEQFF
TRBV10-2	.	TRBJ2-1	.	TGCGCCAGCAGGCCTTCAGGGGTTGTGTACAATGAGCAGTTCTTC	CASRPSGVVYNEQFF
TRBV7-6	.	TRBJ2-3	TRBD2	TGTGCCAGCAGCAGAGGACTAGCGGGTTTTGAGGATACGCAGTATTTT	CASSRGLAGFEDTQYF
TRBV20-1	.	TRBJ1-2	.	TGCAGTGCTCTCAGTGGCTACACCTTC	CSALSGYTF
TRBV10-3	.	TRBJ1-1	.	TGTGCCATCAGTGAGCGATCAGTAGTGAACACTGAAGCTTTCTTT	CAISERSVVNTEAFF
TRBV27	.	TRBJ2-2	TRBD2	TGTGCCAGCAGTTTTCGCGGGAGGCCCTACACCGGGGAGCTGTTTTTT	CASSFRGRPYTGELFF
TRBV7-9	.	TRBJ2-6	.	TGTGCCAGCAGCTTTGGGGGAGCCGGGGCCAACGTCCTGACTTTC	CASSFGGAGANVLTF
TRBV14	.	TRBJ2-3	TRBD2	TGTGCCAGCAGCCAAGATAGGGGGCTAGCGGGATATTACACAGATACGCAGTATTTT	CASSQDRGLAGYYTDTQYF
TRBV5-3	.	TRBJ2-2	.	TGTGCCAGAAGTCCCAGGAGGAACACCGGGGAGCTGTTTTTT	CARSPRRNTGELFF
TRBV18	.	TRBJ2-6	.	TGTGCCAGCTCTCCCCGACGGATCTCTGGGGCCAACGTCCTGACTTTC	CASSPRRISGANVLTF
TRBV6-5	.	TRBJ1-5	.	TGTGCCAGCAGCGGCCGAAGCAATCAGCCCCAGCATTTT	CASSGRSNQPQHF
TRBV25-1	once	TRBJ2-1	TRBD2	TGTGCCAGCAGTGGCCCCACTAGCGGGCGTTACAATGAGCAGTTCTTC	CASSGPTSGRYNEQFF
TRBV5-1	.	TRBJ2-2	TRBD1	TGCGCCAGCAGCTTGTCGAGACAGGGGGCTTTCGGGGAGCTGTTTTTT	CASSLSRQGAFGELFF
TRBV7-9	.	TRBJ1-1	.	TGTGCCAGCAGCTATGGGGGCAGATTAAGGGGCACTGAAGCTTTCTTT	CASSYGGRLRGTEAFF
TRBV7-9	once	TRBJ2-1	TRBD2	TGTGCCAGCAGCCCTAGCGGGGGCTACAATGAGCAGTTCTTC	CASSPSGGYNEQFF
TRBV5-1	.	TRBJ2-1	.	TGCGCCAGCAGCTTGGAACTAACAGGCTACAATGAGCAGTTCTTC	CASSLELTGYNEQFF
TRBV7-2	.	TRBJ2-5	TRBD2	TGTGCCAGCAGCTCTGGACTAGCGGGACCCCAAGAGACCCAGTACTTC	CASSSGLAGPQETQYF
TRBV19	.	TRBJ1-5	.	TGTGCCAGTAGTGTATCAGGGATAAGGTATCAGCCCCAGCATTTT	CASSVSGIRYQPQHF
TRBV7-8	.	TRBJ1-3	TRBD1	TGTGCGACCGGAGCTTTGACAGGGAGCTCTGGAAACACCATATATTTT	CATGALTGSSGNTIYF
TRBV19	.	TRBJ2-7	.	TGTGCCAGCGCATTGGGACTGACCTACGAGCAGTACTTC	CASALGLTYEQYF
TRBV11-2	.	TRBJ2-7	.	TGTGCCAGCAGCTTAGACGGGACTTATTACGAGCAGTACTTC	CASSLDGTYYEQYF
TRBV5-8	.	TRBJ2-5	.	TGTGCCAGCAGCTTCATATTCACGGAGACCCAGTACTTC	CASSFIFTETQYF
TRBV5-1	.	TRBJ2-7	TRBD1	TGCGCCAGCAGCCCCGGGACAGGGGCCGAGCAGTACTTC	CASSPGTGAEQYF
TRBV7-2	.	TRBJ2-3	.	TGTGCCAGCAGCTTAGGGGCGCTTATCACAGATACGCAGTATTTT	CASSLGALITDTQYF
TRBV11-2	.	TRBJ2-1	TRBD2	TGTGCCAGCAGCTCGTTACGGACTAGCGGGAGGGTTTACAATGAGCAGTTCTTC	CASSSLRTSGRVYNEQFF
TRBV11-2	once	TRBJ2-7	TRBD2	TGTGCCAGCAGCTTAGTGTTAGCGGGAGGTGTCGAGCAGTACTTC	CASSLVLAGGVEQYF
TRBV29-1	.	TRBJ1-5	.	TGCAGCGTTGGAGCAGGGCTCAATCAGCCCCAGCATTTT	CSVGAGLNQPQHF
TRBV7-2	.	TRBJ2-1	TRBD2	TGTGCCAGCAGCTTTCCTAGCGGAGTCTACAATGAGCAGTTCTTC	CASSFPSGVYNEQFF
TRBV5-1	.	TRBJ1-4	TRBD1	TGCGCCAGCAGCTTGGTGGGCAGGGGGTCGGAAAAACTGTTTTTT	CASSLVGRGSEKLFF
TRBV2	.	TRBJ2-3	TRBD2	TGTGCCAGCAGTCGACTAGCGGGAGGTGGGGGCACAGATACGCAGTATTTT	CASSRLAGGGGTDTQYF
TRBV6-4	once	TRBJ1-2	.	TGTGCCAGCAGTGGCACTGGTTCTGGCTACACCTTC	CASSGTGSGYTF
TRBV5-4	.	TRBJ2-3	TRBD2	TGTGCCAGCAGCTCTACCATGGGACTAGCGGAAAAGGGAGATACGCAGTATTTT	CASSSTMGLAEKGDTQYF
TRBV30	.	TRBJ2-6	.	TGTGCCTGGAGATATTCCGGGACACTTGGGGCCAACGTCCTGACTTTC	CAWRYSGTLGANVLTF
TRBV2	.	TRBJ1-2	.	TGTGCCAGCAGTACCTGGGGGACCAACTATGGCTACACCTTC	CASSTWGTNYGYTF
TRBV28	.	TRBJ1-5	.	TGTGCCAGCAGTTCCGGGCCTGTCGACCATCAGCCCCAGCATTTT	CASSSGPVDHQPQHF
TRBV9	.	TRBJ2-5	.	TGTGCCAGCAGCGTAGATCCGGGAATAGGGGAGACCCAGTACTTC	CASSVDPGIGETQYF
TRBV7-6	.	TRBJ1-1	.	TGTGCCAGCAGCTCCCGGGGGGGGACTGAAGCTTTCTTT	CASSSRGGTEAFF
TRBV18	.	TRBJ2-1	TRBD1	TGTGCCAGCTCACCGTTAAGGACAGGGGGCCTTTACAATGAGCAGTTCTTC	CASSPLRTGGLYNEQFF
TRBV4-1	.	TRBJ1-2	TRBD1	TGCGCCAGCAGCCAGAGAGCGAAGGGGGCATATGGCTACACCTTC	CASSQRAKGAYGYTF
TRBV10-3	.	TRBJ2-1	TRBD2	TGTGCCATCAGTGCGGGACTAGGAGGTAATGAGCAGTTCTTC	CAISAGLGGNEQFF
TRBV6-5	.	TRBJ2-7	.	TGTGCCAGCAGTTACTGGGCGAGCGAGGAGCAGTACTTC	CASSYWASEEQYF
TRBV7-2	.	TRBJ2-3	TRBD2	TGTGCCAGCAGCTTATTCAGAGGGACTAGGGGCACAGATACGCAGTATTTT	CASSLFRGTRGTDTQYF
TRBV29-1	.	TRBJ2-1	TRBD2	TGCAGCGTTGGGCTAGCGGGAGCGAGCTCCTACAATGAGCAGTTCTTC	CSVGLAGASSYNEQFF
TRBV18	.	TRBJ1-5	.	TGTGCCAGCTCACCCTATAATAGCAATCAGCCCCAGCATTTT	CASSPYNSNQPQHF
TRBV7-2	.	TRBJ2-5	.	TGTGCCAGCAGCTTAGTTACTTTGGTAGAGACCCAGTACTTC	CASSLVTLVETQYF